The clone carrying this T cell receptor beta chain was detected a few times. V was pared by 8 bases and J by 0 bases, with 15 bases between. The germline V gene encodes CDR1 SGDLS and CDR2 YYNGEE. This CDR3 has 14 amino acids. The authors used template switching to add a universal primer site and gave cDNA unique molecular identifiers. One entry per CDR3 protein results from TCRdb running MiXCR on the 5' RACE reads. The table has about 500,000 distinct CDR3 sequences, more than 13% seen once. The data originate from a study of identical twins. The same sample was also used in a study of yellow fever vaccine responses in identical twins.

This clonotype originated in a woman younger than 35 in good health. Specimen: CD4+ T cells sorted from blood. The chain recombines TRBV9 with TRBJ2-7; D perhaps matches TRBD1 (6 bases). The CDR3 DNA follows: TGTGCCAGTAGTCGCAGGGACACCTCCTACGAGCAGTACTTC. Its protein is CASSRRDTSYEQYF.